These 15 T cell receptor beta chains came from one sample sequenced in a study of shared clonotypes between healthy human individuals. The repertoire was sequenced with immunoSEQ multiplex PCR; TCRdb's copy has only in-frame clones and lacks some. The sample consists of over a million clones, less than 99% of them appearing once. Source material: naive CD4+ T cells sorted from blood. The subset: CD45RA+ positively selected. These receptors were taken from a man under 40 in good health.

Worth noting for this clone: At one end, the junction sequence differs from germline, possibly due to a read error. The gene calls are TRBV5-6 and TRBJ2-2; 7 nucleotides align to TRBD1. CDR1 SGHDT and CDR2 YYEEEE come from the germline V gene. CDR3 length equals 12 residues. CDR3 residues: CASSLSAGGLFF. DNA for the CDR3: TGTGCCAGCAGCTTGAGTGCAGGGGGGCTGTTTTTT.

V usage is TRBV5-6 and J usage is TRBJ2-3, with D perhaps matching TRBD2 (6 bases). Trimming cost V 2 bases and J 0 bases, with 10 bases left between them. This CDR3 spans 15 amino acids. CDR1 is SGHDT and CDR2 is YYEEEE in the germline V gene. The CDR3 here is CASSFIRGSTDTQYF. CDR3 sequence (DNA): TGTGCCAGCAGCTTCATCCGGGGGAGCACAGATACGCAGTATTTT.

This chain uses TRBV5-1 with TRBJ1-2; D unresolved. CDR3 length equals 15 residues. The germline V gene has CDR1 SGHRS and CDR2 YFSETQ. Trimming removed 4 bases from V and 4 bases from J, with 17 bases in between. This chain's CDR3 is CASSQDPNSSYGYTF. The DNA of the CDR3 is TGCGCCAGCAGCCAAGACCCGAACAGTTCCTATGGCTACACCTTC.

The chain joins TRBV25-1 to TRBJ1-1; a possible D gene is TRBD1 (5 bases). Germline lookup yields CDR1 MGHDK and CDR2 SYGVNS. The V end was cut by 6 bases, the J end by 4 bases, with 15 bases between. The CDR3 consists of 14 residues. The CDR3: CASRGDPKGTEAFF. Here the CDR3 DNA reads TGTGCCAGCAGAGGGGACCCCAAAGGCACTGAAGCTTTCTTT.

A remark on this clone: This CDR3 is also generated by other DNA sequences in the sample. V gene TRBV28 combines with J gene TRBJ1-5, with 8 bases aligning to TRBD1. This CDR3 has 16 residues. After removal of 3 bases from V and 0 bases from J, the junction contained 4 bases not matched to a gene. Germline V gene data show CDR1 as MDHEN and CDR2 as SYDVKM. This CDR3 is CASSLTGAYSNQPQHF. The CDR3 DNA sequence: TGTGCCAGCAGTTTGACAGGGGCGTATAGCAATCAGCCCCAGCATTTT.

This rearrangement joins TRBV18 to TRBJ1-1, with D uncertain. The germline CDR1 and CDR2 sequences are KGHSH and LQKENI. V lost 6 bases, J lost 0 bases, and 8 bases lay in between. The CDR3 extends over 13 amino acids. The CDR3 reads CASSDDMNTEAFF. The CDR3 coding sequence is TGTGCCAGCTCCGACGACATGAACACTGAAGCTTTCTTT.

The rearrangement links TRBV7-3 to TRBJ2-5; D could derive from TRBD1 or TRBD2 (5 bases each). Germline lookup yields CDR1 SGHTA and CDR2 FQGTGA. This CDR3 comprises 13 residues. V dropped 5 bases and J dropped 4 bases, with 11 bases sitting between them. The CDR3 is CASSTGRGETQYF. CDR3 DNA: TGTGCCAGCAGCACGGGACGGGGAGAGACCCAGTACTTC.

This chain joins TRBV7-9 and TRBJ2-1, with TRBD1 as a possible D gene (6 bases). The V and J ends lost 10 bases and 0 bases respectively, with 13 bases between them. CDR3 size: 14 residues. In germline, CDR1 is SEHNR, CDR2 FQNEAQ (reference sequence). In DNA form, the CDR3 reads TGTGCCATTCCCAAAGGGGGCTCCTACAATGAGCAGTTCTTC. Amino acid sequence: CAIPKGGSYNEQFF.

This chain links TRBV18 with TRBJ2-7; 11 bases fit TRBD1. CDR3 length: 17 amino acids. Germline CDR1 KGHSH, CDR2 LQKENI. After removal of 0 bases from V and 2 bases from J, the junction contained 6 bases not matched to a gene. CDR3 protein: CASSPPKPGQGAYEQYF. The CDR3 DNA reads as TGTGCCAGCTCACCACCCAAACCGGGACAGGGGGCCTACGAGCAGTACTTC.

The V call is TRBV11-3, the J call TRBJ2-1; D is perhaps TRBD1 (5 bases). Per germline, CDR1 SGHNT and CDR2 YENEEA. V was trimmed by 6 bases and J by 8 bases, leaving 11 bases between them. This CDR3 has 12 amino acids. CDR3 sequence (DNA): TGTGCCAGCAGGGGAAAGACAGATGAGCAGTTCTTC. Translating it yields CASRGKTDEQFF.

This clone was observed a single time. This chain connects TRBV9 to TRBJ2-1; D is possibly TRBD2 (5 bases). The CDR3 loop spans 16 amino acids. Per the germline V gene, CDR1 is SGDLS and CDR2 is YYNGEE. V lost 4 bases to trimming and J lost 5 bases, with 19 bases between them. The DNA for the CDR3 is TGTGCCAGCAGCCCCTCACTCCGCCGGGATAACAATGAGCAGTTCTTC. It yields the protein CASSPSLRRDNNEQFF.

CDR3 sequence: CASSPAQGRTTYEQYF. The CDR3 region has the DNA TGCGCCAGCAGCCCCGCACAGGGCCGAACAACCTACGAGCAGTACTTC. The chain couples TRBV5-1 to TRBJ2-7; weak D call: TRBD1 (6 bases). With 4 bases removed from V and 2 bases from J, the gap between germline ends came to 19 bases. Germline loops: CDR1 SGHRS, CDR2 YFSETQ. The length of the CDR3 is 16 residues. Complete variable domain (other parts from reference TRBV5-1 and TRBJ2-7): KAGVTQTPRYLIKTRGQQVTLSCSPISGHRSVSWYQQTPGQGLQFLFEYFSETQRNKGNFPGRFSGRQFSNSRSEMNVSTLELGDSALYLCASSPAQGRTTYEQYFGPGTRLTVT.

The chain carries TRBV29-1 and TRBJ1-4; the match to TRBD1 covers 8 bases. V was pared by 6 bases and J by 4 bases, with 4 bases of the junction left unmatched. The V gene's germline CDR1 is SQVTM and CDR2 ANQGSEA. The CDR3 runs 13 residues. The CDR3 sequence: CSVGQGVNEKLFF. For the CDR3, the DNA is TGCAGCGTAGGACAGGGTGTTAATGAAAAACTGTTTTTT.

For this clone: This sample includes further DNA sequences coding for the same CDR3. The rearrangement joins TRBV6-6 to TRBJ2-3; D not certain. CDR1 and CDR2 from the germline V gene are MNHNY and SVGAGI (reference sequence). The CDR3 loop spans 11 amino acids. The V end was cut by 2 bases, the J end by 5 bases, with 2 bases between. This CDR3 reads CASSYKDTQYF. The DNA of the CDR3 is TGTGCCAGCAGTTACAAAGATACGCAGTATTTT.

The chain joins TRBV7-2 to TRBJ1-1; tentatively, D is TRBD1 (6 bases). The CDR3 contains 14 residues. Germline CDR1 is SGHTA and CDR2 is FQGNSA. V was cut by 5 bases and J by 8 bases, with 18 bases left in between. CDR3 region: CASSTRVGAVEAFF. The CDR3 DNA follows: TGTGCCAGCAGCACAAGGGTGGGGGCTGTGGAAGCTTTCTTT.